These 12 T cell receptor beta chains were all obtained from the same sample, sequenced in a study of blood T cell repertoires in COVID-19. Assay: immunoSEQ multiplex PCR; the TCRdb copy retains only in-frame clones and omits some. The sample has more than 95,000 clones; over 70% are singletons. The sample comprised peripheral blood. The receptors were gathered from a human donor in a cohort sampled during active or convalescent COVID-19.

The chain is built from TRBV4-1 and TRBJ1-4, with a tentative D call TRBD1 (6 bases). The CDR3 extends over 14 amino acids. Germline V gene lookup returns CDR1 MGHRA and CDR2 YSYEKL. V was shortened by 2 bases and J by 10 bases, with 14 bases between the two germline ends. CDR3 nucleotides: TGCGCCAGCAGCCAATCACAGGGTTTGGGAAAACTGTTTTTT. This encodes CASSQSQGLGKLFF.

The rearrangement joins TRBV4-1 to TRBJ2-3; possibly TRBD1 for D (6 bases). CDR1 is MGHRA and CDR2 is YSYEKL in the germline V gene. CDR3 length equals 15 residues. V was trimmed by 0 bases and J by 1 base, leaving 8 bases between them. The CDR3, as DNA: TGCGCCAGCAGCCAAGATGGGACACGCACAGATACGCAGTATTTT. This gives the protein CASSQDGTRTDTQYF.

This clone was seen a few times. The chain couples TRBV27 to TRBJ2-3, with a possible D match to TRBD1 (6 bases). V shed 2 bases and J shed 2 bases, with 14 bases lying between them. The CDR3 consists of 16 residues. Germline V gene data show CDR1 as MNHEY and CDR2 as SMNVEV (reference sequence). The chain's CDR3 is CASSLIQGRATDTQYF. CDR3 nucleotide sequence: TGTGCCAGCAGTTTAATACAGGGTCGGGCCACAGATACGCAGTATTTT.

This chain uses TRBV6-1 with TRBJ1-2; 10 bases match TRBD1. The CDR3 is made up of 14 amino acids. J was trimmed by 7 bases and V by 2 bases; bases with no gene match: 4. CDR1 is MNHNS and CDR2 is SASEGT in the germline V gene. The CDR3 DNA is TGTGCCAGCAGTGAAACGGGGACAGGGGTTGGCTACACCTTC. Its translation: CASSETGTGVGYTF.

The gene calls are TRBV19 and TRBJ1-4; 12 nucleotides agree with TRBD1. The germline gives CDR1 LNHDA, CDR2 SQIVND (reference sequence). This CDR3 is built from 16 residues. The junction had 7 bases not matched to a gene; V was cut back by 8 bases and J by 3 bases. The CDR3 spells CASYTGTGGSNEKLFF. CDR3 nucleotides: TGTGCCAGTTATACCGGGACAGGGGGCTCTAATGAAAAACTGTTTTTT.

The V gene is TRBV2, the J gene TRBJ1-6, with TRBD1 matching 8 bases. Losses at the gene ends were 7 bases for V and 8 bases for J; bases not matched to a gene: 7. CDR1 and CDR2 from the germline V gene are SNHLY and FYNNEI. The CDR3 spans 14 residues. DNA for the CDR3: TGTGCCAGCAACGGACAGGGTGCCGATTCACCCCTCCACTTT. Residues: CASNGQGADSPLHF.

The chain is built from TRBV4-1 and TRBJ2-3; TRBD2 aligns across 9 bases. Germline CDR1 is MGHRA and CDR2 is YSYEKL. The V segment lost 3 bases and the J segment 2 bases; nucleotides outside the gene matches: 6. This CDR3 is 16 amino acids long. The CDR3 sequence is CASSHGAGGNTDTQYF. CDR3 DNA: TGCGCCAGCAGCCACGGAGCGGGGGGTAACACAGATACGCAGTATTTT.

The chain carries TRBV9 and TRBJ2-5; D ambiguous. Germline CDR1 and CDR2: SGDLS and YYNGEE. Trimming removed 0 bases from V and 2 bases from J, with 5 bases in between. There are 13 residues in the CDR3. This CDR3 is CASSVAVQETQYF. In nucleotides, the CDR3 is TGTGCCAGCAGCGTAGCGGTTCAAGAGACCCAGTACTTC.

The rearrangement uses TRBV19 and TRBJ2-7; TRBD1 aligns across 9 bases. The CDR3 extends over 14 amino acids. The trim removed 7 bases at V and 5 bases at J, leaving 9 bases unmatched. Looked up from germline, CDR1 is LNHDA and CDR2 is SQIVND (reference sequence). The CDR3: CASKDRGRSDEQYF. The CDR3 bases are TGTGCCAGTAAAGACAGGGGGAGATCCGACGAGCAGTACTTC.

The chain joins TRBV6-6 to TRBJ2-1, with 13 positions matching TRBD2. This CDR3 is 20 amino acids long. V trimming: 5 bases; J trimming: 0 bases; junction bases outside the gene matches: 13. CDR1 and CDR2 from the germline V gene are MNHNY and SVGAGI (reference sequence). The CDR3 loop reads CASSHPGLAGAHSSYNEQFF. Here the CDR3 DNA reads TGTGCCAGCAGTCACCCCGGACTAGCGGGGGCCCATAGCTCCTACAATGAGCAGTTCTTC.

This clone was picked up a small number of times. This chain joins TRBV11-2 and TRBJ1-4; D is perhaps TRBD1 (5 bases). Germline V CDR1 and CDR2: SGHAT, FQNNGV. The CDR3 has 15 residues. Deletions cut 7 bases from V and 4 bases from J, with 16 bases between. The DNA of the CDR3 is TGTGCCAGCACCCCTGAGGGAGGGGTTAATGAAAAACTGTTTTTT. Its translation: CASTPEGGVNEKLFF.

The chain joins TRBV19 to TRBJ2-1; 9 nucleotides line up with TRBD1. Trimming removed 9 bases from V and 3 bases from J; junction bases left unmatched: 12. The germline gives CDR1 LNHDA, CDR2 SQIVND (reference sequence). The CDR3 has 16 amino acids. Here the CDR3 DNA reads TGTGCCAGCCACCGCGGACAGGGGACAAACTACAATGAGCAGTTCTTC. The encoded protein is CASHRGQGTNYNEQFF.